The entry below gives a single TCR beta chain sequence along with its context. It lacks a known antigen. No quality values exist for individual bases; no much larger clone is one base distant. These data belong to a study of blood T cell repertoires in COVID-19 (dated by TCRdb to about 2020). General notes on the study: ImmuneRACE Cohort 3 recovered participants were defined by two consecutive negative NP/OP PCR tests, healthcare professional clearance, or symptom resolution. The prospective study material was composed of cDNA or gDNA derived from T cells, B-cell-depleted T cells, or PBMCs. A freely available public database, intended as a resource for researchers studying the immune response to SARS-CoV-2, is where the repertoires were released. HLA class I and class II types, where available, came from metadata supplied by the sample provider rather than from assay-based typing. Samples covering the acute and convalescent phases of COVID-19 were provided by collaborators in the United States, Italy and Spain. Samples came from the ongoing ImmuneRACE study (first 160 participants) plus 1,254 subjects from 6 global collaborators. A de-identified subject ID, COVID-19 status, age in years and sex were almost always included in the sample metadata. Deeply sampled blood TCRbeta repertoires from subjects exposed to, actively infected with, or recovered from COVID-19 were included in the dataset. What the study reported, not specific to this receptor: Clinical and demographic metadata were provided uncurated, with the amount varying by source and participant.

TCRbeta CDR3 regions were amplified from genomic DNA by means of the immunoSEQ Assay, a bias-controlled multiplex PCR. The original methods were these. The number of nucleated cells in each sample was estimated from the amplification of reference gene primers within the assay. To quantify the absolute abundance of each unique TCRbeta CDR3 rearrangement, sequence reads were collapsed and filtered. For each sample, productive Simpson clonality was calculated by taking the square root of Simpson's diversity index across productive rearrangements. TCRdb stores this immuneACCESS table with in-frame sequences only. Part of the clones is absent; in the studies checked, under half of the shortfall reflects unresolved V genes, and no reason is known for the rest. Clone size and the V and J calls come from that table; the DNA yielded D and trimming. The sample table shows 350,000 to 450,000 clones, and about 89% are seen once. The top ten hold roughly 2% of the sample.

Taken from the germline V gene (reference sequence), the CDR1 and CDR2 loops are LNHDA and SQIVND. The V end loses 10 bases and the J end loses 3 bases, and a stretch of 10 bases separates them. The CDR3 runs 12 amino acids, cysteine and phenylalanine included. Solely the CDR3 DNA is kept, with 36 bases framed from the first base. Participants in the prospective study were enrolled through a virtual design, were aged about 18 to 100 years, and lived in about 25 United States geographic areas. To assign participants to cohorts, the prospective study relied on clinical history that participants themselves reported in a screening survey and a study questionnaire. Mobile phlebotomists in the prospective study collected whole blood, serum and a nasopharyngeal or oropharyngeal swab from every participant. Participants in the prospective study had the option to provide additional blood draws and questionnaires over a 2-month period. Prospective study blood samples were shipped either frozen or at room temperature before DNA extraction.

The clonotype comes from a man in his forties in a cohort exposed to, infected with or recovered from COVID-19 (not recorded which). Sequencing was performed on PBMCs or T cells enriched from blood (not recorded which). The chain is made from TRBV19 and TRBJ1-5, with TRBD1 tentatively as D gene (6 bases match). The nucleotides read TGTGCCATAGGACAGTTCAATCAGCCCCAGCATTTT. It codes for CAIGQFNQPQHF.